This T cell receptor beta chain was sequenced in a study of T cell responses to AZD1222 COVID-19 vaccine (dated by TCRdb to the early 2020s). Regarding the complete study: AZD1222 recipients given second doses at about 4 weeks or at about 12 weeks were pooled, since spike-specific TCR depth and breadth were not found to differ between the two schedules. Trial participants were enrolled by age into 18-55, 56-69 and 70-plus year subgroups, with roughly 150, 30 and 60 TCR-sequenced participants respectively. A total of 233 trial participants underwent TCR sequencing, of whom about 210 received two doses of AZD1222 and some 26 received two doses of the MenACWY control vaccine. The paper's findings and limits, for the study overall: Vaccine-associated CD4 TCRs spanned the whole spike protein, with dominant responses in regions 160-218 and 743-854. Participants were mostly white British, with more females than males. The authors suggested clonal diversity may have been underestimated. Nearly half of unique spike-specific TCRs reportedly recognized epitopes outside regions mutated in the B.1.351 and B.1.1.7 variants. Because no day 14 peak-response samples were available, repertoires were characterized only after the peak T cell response. In the small 56-69-year group, the increase in depth fell short of significance, most likely because of low power. Conclusions about previously exposed vaccinees are limited, since just five or six AZD1222 recipients were seropositive for SARS-CoV-2 at baseline. After two AZD1222 doses, both the breadth and the depth of spike-specific TCRs were significantly higher than at day 0 and than in MenACWY recipients.

The CDR3 regions of human TCRbeta chains were analyzed by immunosequencing. From the authors' description of their analysis: Repertoire TCRs were checked for matches against a reference library of SARS-CoV-2-specific TCRs that had been generated using the MIRA antigen-specificity platform. Breadth was defined as the fraction of unique TCRs that were SARS-CoV-2-associated, and depth was defined as the fraction of total T cells that were SARS-CoV-2-associated. Using the MIRA data, each spike-specific TCR was assigned both to the spike region to which the TCR was reactive and to a CD4 or CD8 class. Log10-transformed breadth and depth values were compared by one-way ANOVA with Sidak's multiple comparisons tests. This is the immuneACCESS table as TCRdb keeps it, with only in-frame sequences that have V and J called. A part of the clones is gone; compared with another copy, unresolved V genes explain less than half, and the rest is unexplained. V, J and clone size reflect that table, while D and trimming were determined from the DNA. The sample has about 150,000 clones on record, roughly 90% of them singletons. The top ten clonotypes cover over 15% of the sample.

The meaning of the sample's time point label: baseline before first vaccination. Vaccinee samples came from UK trials COV001 and COV002, including a single-blind randomized controlled phase 2/3 trial of AZD1222 (ChAdOx1 nCoV-19) in healthy adults. For TCRbeta chain sequencing, PBMC samples from trial participants were taken at day 0 and at day 28 after the second dose. Concerning this clone itself: What antigen it recognizes has not been identified. No much larger clone is present one base from it, and per-base qualities are unavailable.

The germline V gene supplies CDR1 SGHRS and CDR2 YFSETQ. The CDR3 contains 16 residues, cysteine and phenylalanine counted. Only the CDR3 region is kept as DNA, spanning 48 bases read in frame from base 1. V drops 3 bases and J drops 0 bases, leaving 12 bases in between. This material consisted of peripheral blood, taken on day 0 of AZD1222 vaccination. The chain couples TRBV5-1 to TRBJ1-4; the D segment cannot be called with confidence. The clonotype originates from an adult in good health. The base sequence is TGCGCCAGCAGCTCACACCGAACCGCAACTAATGAAAAACTGTTTTTT. Its amino acids are CASSSHRTATNEKLFF.